This TCR beta chain was identified during a study of blood T cell repertoires in COVID-19. Study-wide context: Specimens from acute and convalescent COVID-19 originated in the United States, Italy and Spain.

In the authors' workflow: Amplified reference gene primers provided the basis for estimating nucleated cell counts. Generated by immunoSEQ multiplex PCR, the TCRdb table keeps only in-frame clones and is missing some. That table is the source of V, J and clone size, and D and trimming were worked out from the DNA. The sample yields roughly 140,000 clones, approximately 87% seen once. The V gene end was trimmed by 4 bases and the J gene end by 3 bases; junction bases not matched to a gene: 10. The germline CDR1 and CDR2 sequences are SGHDN and FVKESK. This CDR3 spans 16 amino acids. V and J are TRBV14 and TRBJ2-3; 7 positions agree with TRBD2. This clonotype was sampled from a woman aged 40 to 49 with acute or convalescent COVID-19. The sequenced sample was peripheral blood. The CDR3 protein is CASSPLADQLTDTQYF. CDR3 bases: TGTGCCAGCAGCCCCCTAGCGGATCAACTTACAGATACGCAGTATTTT.